A single sample is the source of the 13 T cell receptor beta chains below, sequenced in a study of T-cell reconstitution after alpha-beta-depleted transplantation in children. Preparing the TCRbeta library involved the use of unique molecular identifiers. TCRdb called the PCR reads again in MiXCR, with one record for every CDR3 protein. The sample carries about 540,000 distinct CDR3 sequences, roughly 18% recorded once. The sample here was PBMCs from the stem cell graft donor, taken from the stem cell graft. The receptors were gathered from a human donor who donated a stem cell graft to a child with acute lymphoblastic leukemia.

This clonotype was recorded a few times. The chain couples TRBV5-1 to TRBJ1-4; 9 positions agree with TRBD1. The CDR3 consists of 14 residues. CDR1 and CDR2 from the germline V gene are SGHRS and YFSETQ. V was clipped by 5 bases and J by 8 bases; unmatched bases: 7. CDR3 DNA: TGCGCCAGCAGGTCCGGGACAGGGAACGAAAAACTGTTTTTT. Amino acids: CASRSGTGNEKLFF. Using reference TRBV5-1 and TRBJ1-4 for the parts outside the CDR3, the full variable domain is KAGVTQTPRYLIKTRGQQVTLSCSPISGHRSVSWYQQTPGQGLQFLFEYFSETQRNKGNFPGRFSGRQFSNSRSEMNVSTLELGDSALYLCASRSGTGNEKLFFGSGTQLSVL.

In DNA form, the CDR3 reads TGTGCCACCAGCGGAAGCGAGGCGATTCCGGGACAGCCCCAGCATTTT. Encoded protein: CATSGSEAIPGQPQHF. The chain couples TRBV15 to TRBJ1-5; no definite D call. The CDR3 has 16 residues. The V end lost 5 bases, the J end lost 7 bases, and 21 bases lay between the germline ends. CDR1 is LNHNV and CDR2 is YYDKDF in the germline V gene (reference sequence).

This clonotype was picked up a small number of times. The chain recombines TRBV5-1 with TRBJ2-1, with D unresolved. Germline values: CDR1 SGHRS, CDR2 YFSETQ. The CDR3 consists of 13 residues. Deletions cut 0 bases from V and 10 bases from J, with 11 bases between. The CDR3 DNA reads as TGCGCCAGCAGCTTGGCAGGTGAAGGGGAGCAGTTCTTC. Protein product: CASSLAGEGEQFF.

This clonotype was recorded a few times. V is TRBV6-1 and J is TRBJ2-7, with 8 nucleotides matching TRBD2. Losses at the gene ends were 0 bases for V and 3 bases for J; bases not matched to a gene: 7. Germline-derived CDR1 and CDR2 are MNHNS and SASEGT. The CDR3 runs 16 residues. CDR3 nucleotides: TGTGCCAGCAGTGAAGCGCTCGGGGGGGTGGGCTACGAGCAGTACTTC. This translates into CASSEALGGVGYEQYF.

There are many counts of this clonotype. The J gene is TRBJ2-7, the V gene TRBV20-1; 11 positions match TRBD2. With 3 bases clipped from V and 4 bases from J, the junction kept 8 bases outside the gene matches. The CDR3 has 15 residues. Germline CDR1 DFQATT, CDR2 SNEGSKA (reference sequence). Here the CDR3 DNA reads TGCAGTGCTAGTGGGCTAGCGGGAGGTTCGTACGAGCAGTACTTC. Amino acid sequence: CSASGLAGGSYEQYF.

This clonotype came up many times. The chain joins TRBV4-1 to TRBJ2-2, with 8 bases that match TRBD2. Trimming took 0 bases from V and 5 from J; bases not matched to a gene: 5. Germline V lookup: CDR1 MGHRA, CDR2 YSYEKL. The CDR3 is 16 amino acids. Here the CDR3 reads CASSQDAGGRTGELFF. CDR3 bases: TGCGCCAGCAGCCAAGATGCGGGAGGTCGGACCGGGGAGCTGTTTTTT.

The chain carries TRBV12-1 and TRBJ2-2; the table assigns TRBD2, which was not confirmed against the DNA. TRBV12-1 is designated a pseudogene. CDR3 length: 16 residues. CDR3 DNA sequence: TGTGCCAGCAGCTTTGGTCGGACTAGCCACACCGGGGAGCTGTTTTTT. Translation: CASSFGRTSHTGELFF.

The chain carries TRBV5-1 and TRBJ2-5, with D perhaps TRBD1 (5 bases). The germline gives CDR1 SGHRS, CDR2 YFSETQ. CDR3 length equals 13 residues. The ends were cut back, 4 bases at V and 6 bases at J, with 13 bases in the middle. The CDR3 DNA reads TGCGCCAGCAGCCTCAGTCTGGGGCAGACCCAGTACTTC. Amino acids: CASSLSLGQTQYF. The variable domain in full, completed from reference TRBV5-1 and TRBJ2-5, reads KAGVTQTPRYLIKTRGQQVTLSCSPISGHRSVSWYQQTPGQGLQFLFEYFSETQRNKGNFPGRFSGRQFSNSRSEMNVSTLELGDSALYLCASSLSLGQTQYFGPGTRLLVL.

The table lists this clonotype with a few counts. This rearrangement joins TRBV20-1 to TRBJ2-7, with D perhaps given as TRBD1 or TRBD2 (5 bases each). CDR3 length: 14 amino acids. The germline V and J ends were trimmed by 8 bases and 2 bases, with 19 bases remaining between them. The V gene's germline CDR1 is DFQATT and CDR2 SNEGSKA (reference sequence). The CDR3 nucleotides are TGCAGTTCTCTCTTCCGGGACGGTGCCTACGAGCAGTACTTC. It translates to CSSLFRDGAYEQYF.

In this sample, this clonotype turned up a few times. J is TRBJ2-1 and V is TRBV5-1; D possibly corresponds to TRBD2 (6 bases). Germline CDR1 reads SGHRS; CDR2 reads YFSETQ. Between the trimmed V and J ends, which lost 4 bases and 4 bases, there was a span of 12 bases. The CDR3 spans 14 residues. CDR3: CASSGGTFYNEQFF. The CDR3 DNA follows: TGCGCCAGCAGCGGCGGGACTTTTTACAATGAGCAGTTCTTC.

This clonotype has more than one count but fewer than ten. This rearrangement joins TRBV20-1 to TRBJ2-1; the match to TRBD1 covers 7 bases. V lost 6 bases to trimming and J lost 7 bases; unmatched junction nucleotides: 6. This CDR3 is 12 amino acids long. The germline gives CDR1 DFQATT, CDR2 SNEGSKA (reference sequence). The CDR3 bases are TGCAGTGCCAACAGGGGCAGGAATGAGCAGTTCTTC. This sequence encodes CSANRGRNEQFF.

This clonotype was seen at least ten times. The chain uses TRBV7-9 and TRBJ1-6; D not certain. Germline-derived CDR1 and CDR2 are SEHNR and FQNEAQ (reference sequence). This CDR3 comprises 12 residues. With 2 bases removed from V and 7 bases from J, the gap between germline ends came to 3 bases. This chain's CDR3 is CASSLTNSPLHF. CDR3 in DNA: TGTGCCAGCAGCTTAACGAATTCACCCCTCCACTTT.

This clonotype was recorded a few times. The DNA for the CDR3 is TGTGCCAGTACGTACGGGTTAGGCAATGAGCAGTTCTTC. Its translation is CASTYGLGNEQFF. The rearrangement links TRBV19 to TRBJ2-1; D gene uncertain. Deletions cut 7 bases from V and 6 bases from J, with 13 bases between. The CDR3 runs to 13 residues. Germline CDR1 and CDR2: LNHDA and SQIVND (reference sequence).